This T cell receptor beta chain was documented in a study of regulatory T cells in long-lasting Graves disease. Study as a whole: Recently diagnosed Graves' patients had received antithyroid drugs for under 3 months.

Turning to this clonotype: Its antigen remains unknown.

Whole-study findings and limits: Persistent Graves' patients possessed reduced TCR diversity relative to recently diagnosed ones. With persistent disease, TRBV28, TRBJ1-2 and TRBJ2-5 were the favored segments.

The germline gives CDR1 SEHNR, CDR2 FQNEAQ (reference sequence). The CDR3 loop spans 13 amino acids. V gave up 5 bases and J gave up 10 bases, with 14 bases separating them. As to time point: newly diagnosed GD, antithyroid drugs for less than 3 months. PBMC-extracted RNA yielded the TCR library. Library construction for TCR beta used iRepertoire HTBI primers and Arm-PCR of CDR3 regions. One entry per CDR3 protein results from TCRdb running MiXCR on the multiplex PCR reads. The repertoire consists of 580,000 or so distinct CDR3 sequences, with roughly a sixth occurring once and the leading ten covering around 12%. The sample was also reused in another study, on T cells in Graves' hyperthyroidism and ophthalmopathy. That paper states: The HTBI set primed first-round TCR CDR3 RT-PCR.

This TCR came from a man younger than 30 with Graves disease. Material: peripheral blood mononuclear cells (PBMCs), obtained at new diagnosis, from a patient treated with antithyroid drugs. The chain combines TRBV7-9 with TRBJ2-2; D is unclear. This chain's CDR3 is CASSRTMIQELFF. The CDR3 DNA follows: TGTGCCAGCAGCCGAACGATGATTCAGGAGCTGTTTTTT.